The entry below gives a single TCR beta chain sequence along with its context. In its sample, this clonotype was seen a few times. There is no known antigen for this receptor. No clone much larger than this one lies a single base away; base qualities are absent. This entry is derived from a study of regulatory T cells in long-lasting Graves disease (dated by TCRdb to the early 2020s). Background for the entire study: To count as having persistent Graves' disease, a patient had to have received antithyroid drug treatment for over 5 years with TSH receptor autoantibodies remaining persistently positive. The study was registered as a clinical trial and conducted in China. A total of approximately 35 samples were covered by TCR sequencing, comprising roughly 13 persistent and around 20 newly diagnosed Graves' disease patients. In the clinical cohort, patients with persistent Graves' disease had used antithyroid drugs for an average of about 10.3 years. Patients with persistent Graves' disease were compared with patients with newly diagnosed Graves' disease using TCR sequencing and RNA sequencing of peripheral blood.

From cysteine to phenylalanine, the CDR3 is 14 amino acids long. Only the CDR3 DNA stays, 42 bases, in frame from base 1. CDR1 and CDR2, looked up from the germline V gene (reference sequence), are MNHEY and SMNVEV. The V end gives up 6 bases and the J end 5 bases, leaving 8 bases in the junction not matched to a gene. The method behind the library was multiplex PCR. The listed sequencing device is Illumina HiSeq 4000. To build TCR beta libraries, CDR3 regions were amplified by Arm-PCR using iRepertoire HTBI primers. Gel purification was performed on PCR products prior to sequencing. Concerning the study's data processing: Gene usage analysis of CDR3 amino acid clonotypes used the 60 to 80 TRBV and approximately 13 TRBJ segments found across samples. COPE and FqMerger were used to merge filtered high-quality paired reads into contigs. Contigs were aligned with BLAST to IMGT TRBV, TRBD and TRBJ reference genes, and CDR3 was defined per IMGT. Any clonotype with a frequency above 0.1% was classified as a highly expanded clone. Shannon entropy served as the measure of repertoire diversity, while the Gini coefficient captured V-J evenness. A clonotype was considered public if more than one individual shared it. The raw public reads went through TCRdb reprocessing: fastp at Q25, MiXCR clone calling, in-frame beta chains kept. Entries are consolidated by CDR3 protein sequence, retaining the most common genes and DNA. The V and J calls come from TCRdb's annotation, not from the publication. The sample table contains around 450,000 distinct CDR3 sequences; only one count was recorded for 20% to 25% of them. About 6.6% of the sample is held by the ten biggest clonotypes.

Study-wide findings and limitations: Patients with persistent disease shared more public clonotypes (around 2,500) than newly diagnosed patients did (around 930). The authors acknowledged the small sample size as a limitation that may reduce accuracy. Only peripheral blood was studied, because thyroid tissue, the primary lesion, was inaccessible. Sequencing and analysis were limited to the TCR beta chain. Lower TCR Shannon entropy and fewer highly expanded clones were observed in persistent Graves' disease patients than in newly diagnosed patients, which suggested clonal expansion. TRBV28, TRBJ1-2 and TRBJ2-5 were preferentially used in persistent disease, while TRBV20-1 and TRBJ2-1 were favored in newly diagnosed disease.

In light of the paper, this sample's time point label describes: persistent/refractory GD, antithyroid drugs over 5 years with positive TRAb. RNA was extracted from PBMCs in TRIzol for both TCR sequencing and RNA sequencing. Graves' disease was diagnosed according to American Thyroid Association guidelines. Patients for the study were recruited at an endocrinology department in Xi'an, China. From each patient, around 8.3 milliliters of peripheral blood was collected into an EDTA anticoagulant tube. Ficoll Paque Plus density gradient separation was used to isolate PBMCs, and no further T cell sorting was done. An Agilent 2100 Bioanalyzer and agarose gel were used to assess RNA quality, and a NanoDrop 2000 was used to measure RNA concentration.

This sequence originates from a female donor with Graves disease. This specimen was peripheral blood mononuclear cells (PBMCs), taken when the disease was refractory, from a patient treated with antithyroid drugs. The V and J segments used are TRBV27 and TRBJ1-1; TRBD1 agrees with 8 junctional bases. The nucleotide sequence is TGTGCCAGCAGACAGGGGGGTCGGGCAACTGAAGCTTTCTTT. It encodes CASRQGGRATEAFF.